The 20 T cell receptor beta chains in this list originate from one sample, sequenced in a study of cytomegalovirus exposure and HLA in healthy donors. The PCR used 60 Vbeta and 13 Jbeta primers. Clones were read by immunoSEQ multiplex PCR, and TCRdb kept only the in-frame ones, dropping some. The table records about 76,000 clones, roughly two thirds of them present only once. The sequenced material came from PBMCs. The receptors here all came from a man aged 60 to 69 in good health and CMV-seropositive.

The V and J genes are TRBV28 and TRBJ1-4; D may be TRBD1 (6 bases). There are 15 residues in the CDR3. Germline CDR1 MDHEN, CDR2 SYDVKM. The germline V and J ends were trimmed by 5 bases and 4 bases, with 14 bases remaining between them. The CDR3 loop reads CASSPSGALNEKLFF. The CDR3 DNA is TGTGCCAGCAGTCCCTCAGGGGCCCTTAATGAAAAACTGTTTTTT.

In this sample, this clone turned up a few times. The J gene is TRBJ2-6, the V gene TRBV4-2; a possible D gene is TRBD1 (5 bases). The length of the CDR3 is 20 residues. Germline CDR1 is LGHNA and CDR2 is YNFKEQ. V gave up 4 bases and J gave up 0 bases, with 22 bases separating them. The CDR3 is CASSPRTLHTAASGANVLTF. CDR3 nucleotides: TGTGCCAGCAGCCCCCGGACACTCCACACAGCCGCCTCTGGGGCCAACGTCCTGACTTTC.

Here the CDR3 DNA reads TGTGCCAGCAGCCTAGGGGAGGCAAACACCATATATTTT. Protein sequence: CASSLGEANTIYF. The rearrangement joins TRBV2 to TRBJ1-3, with D perhaps matching TRBD1 (5 bases). Germline values: CDR1 SNHLY, CDR2 FYNNEI. The CDR3 is 13 amino acids. The V end lost 6 bases, the J end lost 6 bases, and 12 bases lay between the germline ends.

The CDR3 is CASSPAGGYNEQFF. The DNA of the CDR3 is TGTGCCAGCAGCCCAGCGGGAGGCTACAATGAGCAGTTCTTC. This chain links TRBV6-5 with TRBJ2-1, with 9 bases that match TRBD2. Germline CDR1 and CDR2: MNHEY and SVGAGI. The CDR3 loop spans 14 amino acids. Unmatched junction bases numbered 3, after V lost 6 bases and J lost 3 bases.

CDR3 residues: CASPIASTGDSPPYEQYF. Written as DNA, the CDR3 is TGTGCCAGCCCGATTGCCTCGACAGGCGATAGTCCCCCTTACGAGCAGTACTTC. The chain joins TRBV19 to TRBJ2-7; D perhaps matches TRBD1 (6 bases). Between the trimmed V and J ends, which lost 9 bases and 4 bases, there was a span of 31 bases. The V gene's germline CDR1 is LNHDA and CDR2 SQIVND (reference sequence). This CDR3 is 18 amino acids long.

This chain joins TRBV2 and TRBJ1-4; 7 bases match TRBD1. The CDR3 runs 14 residues. Losses at the gene ends were 7 bases for V and 8 bases for J; bases not matched to a gene: 10. Germline CDR1 SNHLY, CDR2 FYNNEI. This CDR3 reads CASTDDRVLEKLFF. The CDR3 nucleotides are TGTGCCAGCACCGACGACAGGGTGTTGGAAAAACTGTTTTTT. Variable domain in full (rest from reference TRBV2 and TRBJ1-4): EPEVTQTPSHQVTQMGQEVILRCVPISNHLYFYWYRQILGQKVEFLVSFYNNEISEKSEIFDDQFSVERPDGSNFTLKIRSTKLEDSAMYFCASTDDRVLEKLFFGSGTQLSVL.

Only a few counts were recorded for this clone. The chain links TRBV6-4 to TRBJ1-1, with 7 bases that match TRBD1. This CDR3 is 13 amino acids long. V shed 6 bases, J shed 5 bases, and the junction held 6 bases outside the gene matches. Germline CDR1 and CDR2: MRHNA and SNTAGT. This CDR3 reads CASSRYRGTEAFF. CDR3 nucleotide sequence: TGTGCCAGCAGCCGATACAGGGGAACTGAAGCTTTCTTT.

This clone appeared a few times. This chain joins TRBV11-2 and TRBJ1-1; weak D call: TRBD1 (5 bases). Germline CDR1 SGHAT, CDR2 FQNNGV. The CDR3 totals 15 residues. V was cut by 1 base and J by 2 bases, with 11 bases left in between. Here the CDR3 reads CASSLGSRGNTEAFF. The CDR3 bases are TGTGCCAGCAGCTTAGGGTCTAGGGGAAACACTGAAGCTTTCTTT.

J is TRBJ2-3 and V is TRBV10-2; 11 positions agree with TRBD2. The V and J ends lost 6 bases and 3 bases, in that order; junction bases with no gene match: 5. This CDR3 contains 15 residues. Germline V gene sequence: CDR1 WSHSY, CDR2 SAAADI. CDR3 sequence (DNA): TGCGCCAGCAGGAAAATAGCGGGGGGGACAGATACGCAGTATTTT. It translates to CASRKIAGGTDTQYF.

The CDR3 DNA reads as TGTGCCAGCAGCTCCTGGGAGGCCATCGAGGACACTGAAGCTTTCTTT. This codes for CASSSWEAIEDTEAFF. The rearrangement links TRBV7-8 to TRBJ1-1; D is uncertain. Deletions cut 4 bases from V and 3 bases from J, with 18 bases between. The CDR3 runs to 16 residues. In germline, CDR1 is SGHVS, CDR2 FQNEAQ.

This clone was recorded a few times. The gene calls are TRBV5-5 and TRBJ2-1, with 13 bases identical to TRBD2. Unmatched junction bases numbered 4, after V lost 0 bases and J lost 10 bases. CDR1 and CDR2 (germline): SGHKS, YYEKEE (reference sequence). The CDR3 runs 15 residues. The CDR3 DNA reads as TGTGCCAGCAGCTTGGGGACTAGCGGGAGATGGGAGCAGTTCTTC. Amino acid sequence: CASSLGTSGRWEQFF.

This clone was recorded a few times. This chain joins TRBV7-7 and TRBJ2-5, with TRBD2 identical over 12 bases. Germline lookup yields CDR1 SSHAT and CDR2 FNYEAQ (reference sequence). The trim removed 5 bases at V and 2 bases at J, leaving 12 bases unmatched. The CDR3 length is 18 residues. The DNA for the CDR3 is TGTGCCAGCAGCCATGGGGCCACTAGCGGGGGGCCTCAAGAGACCCAGTACTTC. Its translation: CASSHGATSGGPQETQYF. The full variable domain, with the rest looked up from reference TRBV7-7 and TRBJ2-5, is GAGVSQSPRYKVTKRGQDVTLRCDPISSHATLYWYQQALGQGPEFLTYFNYEAQPDKSGLPSDRFSAERPEGSISTLTIQRTEQRDSAMYRCASSHGATSGGPQETQYFGPGTRLLVL.

The rearrangement links TRBV23-1 to TRBJ2-7; no definite D call. TRBV23-1 is recorded as an ORF, its role being uncertain. V shed 4 bases and J shed 2 bases, with 15 bases lying between them. The CDR3 consists of 15 residues. The CDR3 loop reads CASSPSQIRTYEQYF. The CDR3 DNA reads as TGCGCCAGCAGTCCCAGTCAGATACGCACCTACGAGCAGTACTTC.

V and J are TRBV6-1 and TRBJ2-1; 9 bases are shared with TRBD2. After removal of 3 bases from V and 6 bases from J, the junction contained 6 bases not matched to a gene. The germline V gene encodes CDR1 MNHNS and CDR2 SASEGT. The CDR3 has 15 residues. The CDR3 sequence: CASSDQREAVNEQFF. The CDR3 nucleotides read TGTGCCAGCAGTGATCAGCGGGAGGCTGTCAATGAGCAGTTCTTC.

V is TRBV19 and J is TRBJ1-2; maybe TRBD1 (6 bases). CDR1 and CDR2 (germline): LNHDA, SQIVND (reference sequence). The length of the CDR3 is 14 residues. V lost 3 bases, J lost 2 bases, and 10 bases lay in between. The CDR3 loop is CASSIRTANYGYTF. In nucleotides, the CDR3 is TGTGCCAGTAGTATTAGGACAGCGAACTATGGCTACACCTTC.

CDR3 DNA: TGTGCCAGCAGCACCGGGACAGGGGGCGATGGCTACACCTTC. Its translation is CASSTGTGGDGYTF. The V gene is TRBV11-2, the J gene TRBJ1-2; 12 bases align to TRBD1. This CDR3 spans 14 amino acids. After removal of 5 bases from V and 6 bases from J, the junction contained 4 bases not matched to a gene. Germline assignment: CDR1 SGHAT and CDR2 FQNNGV. Full variable domain (outside the CDR3, taken from reference TRBV11-2 and TRBJ1-2): EAGVAQSPRYKIIEKRQSVAFWCNPISGHATLYWYQQILGQGPKLLIQFQNNGVVDDSQLPKDRFSAERLKGVDSTLKIQPAKLEDSAVYLCASSTGTGGDGYTFGSGTRLTVV.

This clone was found a few times. The rearrangement joins TRBV14 to TRBJ1-1; TRBD1 matches at 8 bases. CDR3 size: 15 residues. Germline assignment: CDR1 SGHDN and CDR2 FVKESK. V dropped 1 base and J dropped 5; count of bases not matched to a gene: 6. The CDR3 sequence is CASSQVQGVRTEAFF. CDR3 in DNA: TGTGCCAGCAGCCAAGTACAGGGGGTTCGGACTGAAGCTTTCTTT.

The V call is TRBV5-4, the J call TRBJ1-4, with 8 bases matching TRBD1. This CDR3 is 16 amino acids long. Per the germline V gene, CDR1 is SGHNT and CDR2 is YYREEE (reference sequence). The junction had 5 bases not matched to a gene; V was cut back by 4 bases and J by 0 bases. CDR3 coding DNA: TGTGCCAGCAGCATCGACAGGGGAGCAACTAATGAAAAACTGTTTTTT. This codes for CASSIDRGATNEKLFF.

The V call is TRBV11-2, the J call TRBJ2-5, with D possibly being TRBD2 (6 bases). This CDR3 spans 15 amino acids. Trimming took off 5 bases at V and 7 bases at J, with 20 bases between the two ends. Germline values: CDR1 SGHAT, CDR2 FQNNGV. The CDR3 reads CASSPPGLFDGTQYF. The DNA for the CDR3 is TGTGCCAGCAGCCCCCCGGGACTCTTCGACGGGACCCAGTACTTC.

V gene TRBV10-3 combines with J gene TRBJ1-2; TRBD1 matches 8 bases. The J segment lost 8 bases and the V segment lost 0 bases, leaving 5 bases of the junction unmatched. From germline, CDR1 is ENHRY and CDR2 SYGVKD. CDR3 length: 14 amino acids. Here the CDR3 reads CAISESRRGLGYTF. The CDR3, as DNA: TGTGCCATCAGTGAGTCCCGCAGGGGGCTGGGCTACACCTTC.